This T cell receptor (beta chain) stems from a study of cytomegalovirus exposure and HLA in healthy donors. In the PCR, 60 Vbeta and 13 Jbeta primers were used. Assay used: immunoSEQ multiplex PCR; TCRdb lists only in-frame clones, some missing. The sample consists of over 80,000 clones, over 55% of them appearing once. CDR1 is MNHNS and CDR2 is SASEGT in the germline V gene. J was trimmed by 2 bases and V by 4 bases; bases with no gene match: 8. The CDR3 is 19 amino acids. The sample taken for sequencing was PBMCs. The receptor was isolated from a woman aged 18-29 years in good health and CMV-seropositive. This rearrangement joins TRBV6-1 to TRBJ2-4; 16 bases line up with TRBD2. CDR3 in DNA: TGTGCCAGCAGTGTGGGACTAGCGGGGGGGGAAGGGTCCAAAAACATTCAGTACTTC. This codes for CASSVGLAGGEGSKNIQYF.